This T cell receptor beta chain was captured by sequencing in a study of shared clonotypes between healthy human individuals (dated by TCRdb to between 2020 and 2021). Background on the whole study: A couple of women and a few men aged 18 to 49 years were included in the cohort. To estimate repertoire size and how much clonotype sharing occurs between individuals, the study deeply sequenced the blood TCR repertoires of a handful of healthy adults. To increase sequencing depth and limit assay-specific biases, TCR repertoire library preparation and sequencing were carried out by different laboratories using diverse techniques. Per donor, leukapheresis produced somewhere between about 0.85 and 8.9 billion PBMCs. What the work shows at the level of the full study, not this receptor alone: Sampling was limited to blood, and TCR repertoires in tissue likely differ from TCR repertoires in blood. Based on pairwise subsampling, the degree of clonotype sharing among donors was expected to be affected by sequencing depth. Because the study included a small number of donors, the genetic and exposure-history diversity represented was limited.

From the cysteine up to the phenylalanine, the CDR3 has a length of 15 residues. The kept DNA is CDR3 alone, 45 bases in frame from the first base. Sequences MNHEY (CDR1) and SMNVEV (CDR2) are obtained from the germline V gene (reference sequence). V sheds 3 bases and J sheds 4 bases, leaving 15 bases between their ends. Points on this clone: Its recognized antigen is unknown. The record has no base qualities; no much larger clone is one base away.

TCR CDR3 regions were amplified from genomic DNA by multiplex PCR using the deep immunoSEQ assay. Genomic DNA extracted from each cell subset was distributed evenly over all wells of several immunoSEQ 96-well plates, and each plate served as one replicate. For unsorted PBMC, each replicate PCR was loaded with about 300 ng genomic DNA, equivalent to 25,000 to 35,000 T cell genomes. Ten immunoSEQ deep assay plates were used to sequence the unsorted PBMC genomic DNA. Purified libraries were quantified with a Qubit 3.0 fluorometer, sized on a Bioanalyzer 2100, and re-quantified with the KAPA Library Quantification kit. Each immunoSEQ 96-well plate was sequenced on its own single-read 150-cycle Illumina NextSeq 550 flow cell. The study's processing was this. Because the immunoSEQ output held only junctional sequences and lacked quality scores, the filtering could not match the filtering applied to full-length reads. To assign V/J genes and CDR3, sequences were annotated against IMGT germline references using PyIR, a Python wrapper for IgBLAST v1.9. Reads with weak V/J assignments (E-value above 1e-6), missing CDR3, stop codons, out-of-frame junctions, or ambiguous translated residues were removed. A V3J clonotype was defined by an identical inferred V gene, J gene, and CDR3 amino acid sequence. To compute the percentage overlap between repertoires, the number of shared unique clonotypes was divided by the size of the smaller repertoire. Repertoire richness was assessed with RTK rarefaction, the Chao1 estimator, and Recon v2.1 estimates of unobserved clonotypes. TCRdb took over this immuneACCESS table, retaining in-frame rearrangements with V and J assigned. Such tables are incomplete; in checked studies, under half of the missing clones stem from an unresolved V gene, and the remainder is unexplained. That table gives V, J and clone size, and the DNA gave D and trimming. The sample includes roughly 500,000 clones, with approximately 82% observed a single time. More than 10% of the sample lies in the top ten.

The donors were healthy, HIV-negative adults who had no recently reported acute infections or vaccinations. All donors were Caucasian adults living in Nashville, Tennessee, USA. For unsorted samples, 90 million to 95 million PBMCs were counted, and genomic DNA was extracted using the QIAamp DNA Blood Mini kit. Blood was obtained by leukapheresis, after which PBMCs were separated by Ficoll-Histopaque density gradient centrifugation and cryopreserved in liquid nitrogen vapor phase. The V gene is TRBV27 and the J gene is TRBJ1-2; perhaps TRBD1 is the D gene, with 5 bases matching. Sequencing input: PBMCs. This sequence was found in a woman aged 40 to 50 in good health. Some clones in this sample may be carry-over from other donors' samples. The nucleotides are TGTGCCAGCAGTTTGCAGGGAACAAGCTTCTATGGCTACACCTTC. Translation gives CASSLQGTSFYGYTF.